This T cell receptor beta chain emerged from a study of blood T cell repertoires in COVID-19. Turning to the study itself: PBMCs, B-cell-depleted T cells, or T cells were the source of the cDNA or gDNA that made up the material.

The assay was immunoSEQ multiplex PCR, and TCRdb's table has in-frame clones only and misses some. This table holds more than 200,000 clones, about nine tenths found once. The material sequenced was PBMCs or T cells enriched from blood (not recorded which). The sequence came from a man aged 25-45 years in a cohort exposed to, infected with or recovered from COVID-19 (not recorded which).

CDR3 residues: CASSVLTGFPEAFF. CDR3 DNA sequence: TGTGCCAGCAGCGTACTTACGGGGTTCCCTGAAGCTTTCTTT. The V call is TRBV9, the J call TRBJ1-1; no firm D call. The germline V gene encodes CDR1 SGDLS and CDR2 YYNGEE. The CDR3 is 14 residues long. Trimming shortened V by 1 base and J by 6 bases, and 13 bases separated the two germline ends.